The T cell receptor beta chain under discussion was sequenced for a study of human T cells and chemical hapten exposure. Overall study: In the sensitization step, 2% DPC was placed on about 2 cm by about 2 cm of upper inner arm skin. Per-sample TCR yield variation was attributed mainly to small pooled library volume differences. General observations from the study: Significantly greater numbers of large CDR3 similarity clusters came from expanded TCRs than from controls.

TCRdb analysed the RACE reads with MiXCR anew, one entry per CDR3 protein. Of tens of thousands of distinct CDR3 sequences in the sample, approximately 10% were seen once. This clonotype has more than one count but fewer than ten. Its antigen is still unknown. The time point denotes: patch test 1, 2 weeks after DPC sensitization. The treatment is: therapeutic diphenylcyclopropenone sensitization with weekly scalp DPC. This CDR3 comprises 15 residues. Germline V CDR1 and CDR2: WSHSY, SAAADI. Trimming took 5 bases from V and 8 from J; bases not matched to a gene: 9. The sample consisted of whole blood, taken in connection with sensitization to the hapten diphenylcyclopropenone (DPC). The clonotype originates from a woman in her sixties with alopecia areata. Some clones in this sample may be carry-over from other donors' samples. This chain uses TRBV10-2 with TRBJ1-2, with 12 bases aligning to TRBD1. As DNA, the CDR3 is TGCGCCAGCAGTCAAACCGGGACAGGGGGCTTAGGCTACACCTTC. Encoded protein: CASSQTGTGGLGYTF.